This T cell receptor beta chain was sequenced during a study of identical twins. Germline V lookup: CDR1 LNHNV, CDR2 YYDKDF (reference sequence). The length of the CDR3 is 16 residues. With V trimmed by 0 bases and J by 2 bases, 6 bases remained unmatched. TCRdb redid the calling of the 5' RACE reads with MiXCR, one entry per CDR3 protein. The top ten clones hold 2.5% to 3.5% of a sample with about 570,000 distinct CDR3 sequences, over 8.5% of them seen once. Ten or more counts support this clonotype. The same sample was also studied in work on yellow fever vaccine responses in identical twins. That publication notes: In identical twins, vaccine T cell responses appeared partly shared and partly individual.

The sequenced sample was PBMCs. The TCR sequence derives from a woman in her late teens or twenties in good health. The chain is built from TRBV15 and TRBJ2-7, with 8 bases fitting TRBD2. CDR3 region: CATSRDPAAGAYEQYF. In DNA form, the CDR3 reads TGTGCCACCAGCAGAGATCCAGCAGCGGGAGCCTACGAGCAGTACTTC.